This T cell receptor (beta chain) emerged from a study of T-cell reconstitution after alpha-beta-depleted transplantation in children. Germline-derived CDR1 and CDR2 are DFQATT and SNEGSKA (reference sequence). This CDR3 is built from 12 residues. V was pared by 3 bases and J by 2 bases, with 5 bases between. Unique molecular identifiers were built into the TCRbeta library. Each CDR3 protein gets one entry after TCRdb re-called the PCR reads with MiXCR. Among about 210,000 distinct CDR3 sequences listed, approximately 19% were seen once. The source material was PBMCs, mostly from graft donor cells, sampled 360 days after TCRalphabeta/CD19-depleted stem cell transplant. The sequence came from a male patient between 2 and 10 years old who had a stem cell transplant for acute lymphoblastic leukemia, so the T cells may come from the graft donor. The chain couples TRBV20-1 to TRBJ2-4; no reliable D call. The DNA of the CDR3 is TGCAGTGCTAGCGAGTCCAAAAACATTCAGTACTTC. Protein product: CSASESKNIQYF.